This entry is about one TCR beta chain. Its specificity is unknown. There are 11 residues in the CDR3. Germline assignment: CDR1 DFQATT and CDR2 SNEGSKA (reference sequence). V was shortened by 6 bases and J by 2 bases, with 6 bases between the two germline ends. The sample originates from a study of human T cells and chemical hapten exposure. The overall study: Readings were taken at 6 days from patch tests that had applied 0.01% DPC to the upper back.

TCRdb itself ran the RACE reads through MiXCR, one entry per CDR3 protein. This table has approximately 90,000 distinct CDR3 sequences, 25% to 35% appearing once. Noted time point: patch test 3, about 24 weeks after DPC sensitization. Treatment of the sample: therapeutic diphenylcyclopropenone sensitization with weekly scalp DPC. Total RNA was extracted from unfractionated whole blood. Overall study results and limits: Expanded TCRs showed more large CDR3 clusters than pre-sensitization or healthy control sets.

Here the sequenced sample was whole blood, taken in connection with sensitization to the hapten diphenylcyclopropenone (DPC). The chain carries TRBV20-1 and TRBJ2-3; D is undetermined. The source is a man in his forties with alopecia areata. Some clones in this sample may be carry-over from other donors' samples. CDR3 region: CSAQYTDTQYF. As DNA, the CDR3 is TGCAGTGCCCAGTACACAGATACGCAGTATTTT.